Below, 22 T cell receptor beta chains from the same sample are listed, as sequenced in a study of cytomegalovirus exposure and HLA in healthy donors. The PCR ran on 60 Vbeta and 13 Jbeta primers. Method: immunoSEQ multiplex PCR; TCRdb's copy keeps in-frame clones and lacks some. The data hold 100,000 or so clones, with over 75% observed a single time. Sequenced: PBMCs. The receptor set was obtained from a man between 25 and 39 years old in good health and CMV-seropositive.

This clone came up once. The junction does not match germline at one end; this may be a read error. The rearrangement joins TRBV7-9 to TRBJ2-7, with 7 bases fitting TRBD1. The germline V gene has CDR1 SEHNR and CDR2 FQNEAQ (reference sequence). CDR3 size: 12 residues. The CDR3 coding sequence is TGTTCCAGCAGCCCTGGACAGGACGCGCAGTACTTC. Translated, it gives CSSSPGQDAQYF.

The CDR3 nucleotides are TGTGCCAGTAGGGACAGGGATTACACAGATACGCAGTATTTT. This sequence encodes CASRDRDYTDTQYF. The chain recombines TRBV19 with TRBJ2-3; TRBD1 matches 8 bases. J lost 2 bases, V lost 6 bases, and 4 bases had no gene match. Germline V CDR1 and CDR2: LNHDA, SQIVND (reference sequence). This CDR3 contains 14 residues.

This clone was seen a single time. J is TRBJ2-7 and V is TRBV5-6; TRBD2 matches 9 bases. V gave up 2 bases and J gave up 6 bases; unmatched junction bases: 15. CDR1 SGHDT and CDR2 YYEEEE come from the germline V gene. The CDR3 is made up of 17 amino acids. The CDR3 protein is CASSFGVAGDYVGEQYF. For the CDR3, the DNA is TGTGCCAGCAGCTTCGGGGTAGCGGGAGATTACGTCGGCGAGCAGTACTTC.

This clone was observed once. The rearrangement uses TRBV19 and TRBJ2-2; 8 bases align to TRBD1. From germline, CDR1 is LNHDA and CDR2 SQIVND (reference sequence). The CDR3 length is 14 residues. J was trimmed by 7 bases and V by 7 bases; bases with no gene match: 8. This chain's CDR3 is CASTTRQGIGELFF. CDR3 coding DNA: TGTGCCAGTACCACAAGACAGGGGATCGGGGAGCTGTTTTTT. Based on the CDR3 plus reference TRBV19 and TRBJ2-2, the full variable domain is DGGITQSPKYLFRKEGQNVTLSCEQNLNHDAMYWYRQDPGQGLRLIYYSQIVNDFQKGDIAEGYSVSREKKESFPLTVTSAQKNPTAFYLCASTTRQGIGELFFGEGSRLTVL.

The chain combines TRBV7-2 with TRBJ2-2, with TRBD2 matching over 9 bases. The CDR3 consists of 16 residues. The V gene end was trimmed by 1 base and the J gene end by 2 bases; junction bases not matched to a gene: 2. Germline V gene data show CDR1 as SGHTA and CDR2 as FQGNSA. The CDR3 nucleotides read TGTGCCAGCAGCTTAGGACTAGCGGTAAACACCGGGGAGCTGTTTTTT. Translating it yields CASSLGLAVNTGELFF.

The chain employs TRBV6-4 and TRBJ2-1; the D gene is possibly TRBD1 (6 bases). V was trimmed by 3 bases and J by 7 bases, leaving 13 bases between them. From germline, CDR1 is MRHNA and CDR2 SNTAGT. The CDR3 loop spans 14 amino acids. CDR3: CASSETGSKNEQFF. The CDR3 DNA sequence: TGTGCCAGCAGTGAGACAGGCTCCAAGAATGAGCAGTTCTTC.

The rearrangement links TRBV18 to TRBJ2-4; possibly TRBD1 for D (6 bases). V dropped 6 bases and J dropped 1 base, with 16 bases sitting between them. This CDR3 is 16 amino acids long. Germline V gene lookup returns CDR1 KGHSH and CDR2 LQKENI. In DNA, the CDR3 is TGTGCCAGCTCGACCAGGGGAGAAGGGGCCAAAAACATTCAGTACTTC. This encodes CASSTRGEGAKNIQYF. Full variable domain (outside the CDR3, taken from reference TRBV18 and TRBJ2-4): NAGVMQNPRHLVRRRGQEARLRCSPMKGHSHVYWYRQLPEEGLKFMVYLQKENIIDESGMPKERFSAEFPKEGPSILRIQQVVRGDSAAYFCASSTRGEGAKNIQYFGAGTRLSVL.

The chain has TRBV5-4 and TRBJ2-5, with TRBD1 matching 10 bases. V lost 3 bases to trimming and J lost 0 bases; unmatched junction nucleotides: 5. Germline CDR1 is SGHNT and CDR2 is YYREEE (reference sequence). The CDR3 sequence is 16 residues long. Written as DNA, the CDR3 is TGTGCCAGCAGCTGGGGACAGGGGCGGTACCAAGAGACCCAGTACTTC. Protein product: CASSWGQGRYQETQYF.

This clone was found a few times. The rearrangement links TRBV21-1 to TRBJ2-7; TRBD2 was called by the table and not checked on the DNA. TRBV21-1 counts as a pseudogene. The CDR3 extends over 15 amino acids. The CDR3 here is CASPEAGARTYEQYV. The CDR3 DNA reads as TGTGCCAGCCCCGAGGCGGGGGCGAGGACCTACGAGCAGTACGTC.

This sequence joins TRBV2 and TRBJ2-7; D perhaps matches TRBD1 (6 bases). V lost 2 bases to trimming and J lost 3 bases, with 14 bases between them. The CDR3 length is 15 residues. The germline gives CDR1 SNHLY, CDR2 FYNNEI. CDR3 sequence reads: CASSESQGPIYEQYV. The CDR3 nucleotides read TGTGCCAGCAGTGAAAGCCAGGGGCCCATCTACGAGCAGTACGTC.

The chain carries TRBV9 and TRBJ2-1; D might be TRBD2 (5 bases). The CDR3 runs to 15 residues. Trimming pared 0 bases from V and 6 bases from J, leaving 13 bases between. Looked up from germline, CDR1 is SGDLS and CDR2 is YYNGEE. This CDR3 reads CASSVVGGRPNEQFF. The CDR3 nucleotides are TGTGCCAGCAGCGTAGTGGGTGGGAGACCCAATGAGCAGTTCTTC.

V gene TRBV5-3 combines with J gene TRBJ1-5; a weak D match, TRBD1 (6 bases). TRBV5-3 is flagged as an ORF with uncertain function. V was shortened by 1 base and J by 3 bases, with 14 bases between the two germline ends. CDR3 size: 16 residues. This chain's CDR3 is CARSLRWGRDNQPQHF. CDR3 sequence (DNA): TGTGCCAGAAGCTTGCGGTGGGGGCGCGACAATCAGCCCCAGCATTTT.

CDR3 loop: CASRADRASNQPQHF. CDR3 DNA: TGTGCCAGTAGGGCGGACAGGGCTAGCAATCAGCCCCAGCATTTT. The rearrangement joins TRBV19 to TRBJ1-5, with 8 bases matching TRBD1. Germline assignment: CDR1 LNHDA and CDR2 SQIVND (reference sequence). V was pared by 6 bases and J by 0 bases, with 4 bases of the junction left unmatched. The length of the CDR3 is 15 residues.

This clone was observed a few times. The genes are TRBV4-3 and TRBJ2-4; 9 nucleotides line up with TRBD2. The CDR3 has 17 amino acids. In germline, CDR1 is LGHNA, CDR2 YSLEER. Trimming at V came to 1 base and at J to 6 bases, leaving 10 bases not matched to a gene. This CDR3 reads CASSQAESGRNRNIQYF. CDR3 coding DNA: TGCGCCAGCAGCCAAGCGGAGAGCGGGAGGAATCGAAACATTCAGTACTTC.

This rearrangement joins TRBV10-3 to TRBJ1-4; D might be TRBD1 (6 bases). Germline CDR1 is ENHRY and CDR2 is SYGVKD. Trimming removed 4 bases from V and 0 bases from J, with 6 bases in between. This CDR3 is 14 amino acids long. CDR3 coding DNA: TGTGCCATCAGTGCAGGGGCAACTAATGAAAAACTGTTTTTT. This gives the protein CAISAGATNEKLFF.

J is TRBJ1-1 and V is TRBV18; weak D call: TRBD1 (5 bases). Germline V gives CDR1 KGHSH, CDR2 LQKENI. This CDR3 has 14 residues. With 2 bases removed from V and 4 bases from J, the gap between germline ends came to 11 bases. CDR3: CASSPNPGFTEAFF. For the CDR3, the DNA is TGTGCCAGCTCACCAAATCCAGGGTTCACTGAAGCTTTCTTT.

The rearrangement joins TRBV7-9 to TRBJ2-5; 9 positions agree with TRBD2. The closer fit of TRBJ2-7 to the DNA end suggests the J call may be wrong. This CDR3 has 13 amino acids. Germline-derived CDR1 and CDR2 are SEHNR and FQNEAQ (reference sequence). CDR3 DNA sequence: TGTGCCAGTGGTAGCGGGAGATTCTACGAGCAGTACTTC. It yields the protein CASGSGRFYEQYF.

V gene TRBV9 combines with J gene TRBJ1-2; D is ambiguous. CDR3 size: 12 residues. V was trimmed by 2 bases and J by 10 bases, leaving 12 bases between them. Germline CDR1 and CDR2: SGDLS and YYNGEE. The CDR3 sequence is CASSVPGSDYTF. The DNA for the CDR3 is TGTGCCAGCAGCGTTCCCGGGAGTGACTACACCTTC.

J is TRBJ1-2 and V is TRBV5-1, with unresolved D. Germline-derived CDR1 and CDR2 are SGHRS and YFSETQ. Trimming took 0 bases from V and 8 from J, leaving 11 bases between them. CDR3 length equals 13 residues. The CDR3 nucleotides are TGCGCCAGCAGCTTGGACGAGGGTGGCGGCTACACCTTC. Translated, it gives CASSLDEGGGYTF.

The V gene is TRBV18, the J gene TRBJ2-3; 7 positions agree with TRBD1. The ends lost 4 bases at V and 2 bases at J; junction bases unmatched: 9. The length of the CDR3 is 16 residues. Germline V gene lookup returns CDR1 KGHSH and CDR2 LQKENI. This CDR3 is CASSRTKTGPTDTQYF. The CDR3 DNA sequence: TGTGCCAGCTCACGGACGAAGACAGGGCCCACAGATACGCAGTATTTT. Full variable domain (missing parts from reference TRBV18 and TRBJ2-3): NAGVMQNPRHLVRRRGQEARLRCSPMKGHSHVYWYRQLPEEGLKFMVYLQKENIIDESGMPKERFSAEFPKEGPSILRIQQVVRGDSAAYFCASSRTKTGPTDTQYFGPGTRLTVL.

CDR3: CASSLDVRVRGNTIYF. The CDR3 coding sequence is TGTGCCAGCAGTTTAGATGTCAGGGTGAGGGGAAACACCATATATTTT. The genes are TRBV27 and TRBJ1-3; maybe TRBD1 (5 bases). Germline loops: CDR1 MNHEY, CDR2 SMNVEV (reference sequence). This CDR3 comprises 16 residues. Trimming cost V 2 bases and J 4 bases, with 15 bases left between them.

The V call is TRBV6-6, the J call TRBJ2-1; tentative D call: TRBD1 (6 bases). Germline loops: CDR1 MNHNY, CDR2 SVGAGI (reference sequence). Deletions cut 0 bases from V and 10 bases from J, with 13 bases between. This CDR3 comprises 14 residues. CDR3 loop: CASSYSGADGEQFF. The DNA for the CDR3 is TGTGCCAGCAGTTACTCGGGGGCCGATGGGGAGCAGTTCTTC.